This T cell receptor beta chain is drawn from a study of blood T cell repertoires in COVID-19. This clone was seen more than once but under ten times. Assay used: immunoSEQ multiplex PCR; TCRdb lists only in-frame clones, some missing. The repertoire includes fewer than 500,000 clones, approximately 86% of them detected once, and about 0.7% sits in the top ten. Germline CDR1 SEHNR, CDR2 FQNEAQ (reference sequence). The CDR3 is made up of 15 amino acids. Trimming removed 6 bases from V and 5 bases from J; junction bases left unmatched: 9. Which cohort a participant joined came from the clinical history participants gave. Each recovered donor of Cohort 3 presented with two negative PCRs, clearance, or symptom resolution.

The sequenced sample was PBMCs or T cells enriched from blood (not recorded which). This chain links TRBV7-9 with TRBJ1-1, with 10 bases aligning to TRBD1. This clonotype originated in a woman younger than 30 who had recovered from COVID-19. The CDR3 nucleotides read TGTGCCAGCAGACCCAGGACAGGGGGTGGGACTGAAGCTTTCTTT. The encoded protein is CASRPRTGGGTEAFF. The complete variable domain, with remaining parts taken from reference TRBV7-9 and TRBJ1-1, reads DTGVSQNPRHKITKRGQNVTFRCDPISEHNRLYWYRQTLGQGPEFLTYFQNEAQLEKSRLLSDRFSAERPKGSFSTLEIQRTEQGDSAMYLCASRPRTGGGTEAFFGQGTRLTVV.